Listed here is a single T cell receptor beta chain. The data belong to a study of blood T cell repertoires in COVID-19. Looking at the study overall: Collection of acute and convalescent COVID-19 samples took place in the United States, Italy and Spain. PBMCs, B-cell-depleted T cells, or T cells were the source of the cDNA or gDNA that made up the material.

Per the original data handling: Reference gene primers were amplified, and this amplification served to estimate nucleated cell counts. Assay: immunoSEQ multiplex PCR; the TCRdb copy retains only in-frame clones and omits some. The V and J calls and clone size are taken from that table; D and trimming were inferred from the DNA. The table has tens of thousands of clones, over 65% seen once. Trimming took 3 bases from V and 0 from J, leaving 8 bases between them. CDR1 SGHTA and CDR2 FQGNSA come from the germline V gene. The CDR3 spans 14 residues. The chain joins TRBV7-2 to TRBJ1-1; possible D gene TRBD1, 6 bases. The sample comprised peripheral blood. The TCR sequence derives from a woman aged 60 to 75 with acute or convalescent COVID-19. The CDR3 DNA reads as TGTGCCAGCAGCTTGTCAGGGGTGAACACTGAAGCTTTCTTT. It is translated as CASSLSGVNTEAFF.